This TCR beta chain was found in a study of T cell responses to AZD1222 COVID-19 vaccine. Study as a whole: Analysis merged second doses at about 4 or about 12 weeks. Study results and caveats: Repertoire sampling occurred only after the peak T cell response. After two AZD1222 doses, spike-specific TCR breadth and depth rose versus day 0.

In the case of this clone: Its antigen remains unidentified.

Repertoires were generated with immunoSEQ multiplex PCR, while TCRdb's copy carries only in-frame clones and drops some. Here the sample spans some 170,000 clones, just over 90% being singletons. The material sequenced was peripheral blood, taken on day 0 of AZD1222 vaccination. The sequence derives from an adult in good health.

The CDR3 bases are TGCGCCAGCAGCGATGGACTAGCGGTGGGATTCGCGAACACCGGGGAGCTGTTTTTT. This codes for CASSDGLAVGFANTGELFF. The J gene is TRBJ2-2, the V gene TRBV5-1; TRBD2 agrees at 10 bases. The germline V gene encodes CDR1 SGHRS and CDR2 YFSETQ. Germline trimming cut 4 bases from V and 0 bases from J; bases unmatched to any gene: 12. The CDR3 spans 19 residues.